This is a list of T cell receptor beta chains from one sample in a study of blood T cell repertoires in COVID-19. The table came from immunoSEQ multiplex PCR; TCRdb's copy has only in-frame clones and leaves some out. The table records some 180,000 clones, around 84% of them present only once. Sequencing was carried out using peripheral blood. Every receptor here comes from a human donor in a cohort sampled during active COVID-19. The CDR3 runs from the conserved cysteine through the conserved F or W. The order of the fields is clone size, D gene, J gene, V gene, CDR3 DNA, CDR3 protein. The D gene is left open where the match is weak. Some rows have no size entry. The others give once, few or many, or a class for an expanded clone.

clone_size: NA; d_call: NA; j_call: TRBJ1-6; v_call: TRBV7-8; cdr3_nt: TGTGCCAGCAGCCCGTCCGGTTCACCCCTCCACTTT; cdr3_aa: CASSPSGSPLHF
clone_size: once; d_call: TRBD2; j_call: TRBJ2-2; v_call: TRBV24-1; cdr3_nt: TGTGCCACCAGTGACTGGACCCTAGCGGGGGGCCCCGGGGAGCTGTTTTTT; cdr3_aa: CATSDWTLAGGPGELFF
clone_size: few; d_call: TRBD2; j_call: TRBJ2-7; v_call: TRBV5-1; cdr3_nt: TGCGCCAGCAGCTTGGGTTTGGGCGGGAGTTACTCCCCCCCACAGTACTTC; cdr3_aa: CASSLGLGGSYSPPQYF
clone_size: NA; d_call: NA; j_call: TRBJ1-4; v_call: TRBV5-1; cdr3_nt: TGCGCCAGCAGCTTGGAGCCGGCAGGGGCGAATGAAAAACTGTTTTTT; cdr3_aa: CASSLEPAGANEKLFF
clone_size: NA; d_call: TRBD2; j_call: TRBJ2-1; v_call: TRBV24-1; cdr3_nt: TGTGCCACCAGTGAGGGACTAGCGGGATTGGAGCAGTTCTTC; cdr3_aa: CATSEGLAGLEQFF
clone_size: NA; d_call: TRBD1; j_call: TRBJ2-7; v_call: TRBV28; cdr3_nt: TGTGCCAGCAGTTCTCTGAGACAGGGTTTCTACGAGCAGTACTTC; cdr3_aa: CASSSLRQGFYEQYF
clone_size: NA; d_call: NA; j_call: TRBJ1-5; v_call: TRBV2; cdr3_nt: TGTGCCAGCAGTGAAGATTGGGGGGTGGGCAATCAGCCCCAGCATTTT; cdr3_aa: CASSEDWGVGNQPQHF
clone_size: NA; d_call: NA; j_call: TRBJ2-7; v_call: TRBV6-5; cdr3_nt: TGTGCCAGCAGTTACTCGGTCGACAGTCCCTACGAGCAGTACTTC; cdr3_aa: CASSYSVDSPYEQYF
clone_size: NA; d_call: TRBD2; j_call: TRBJ2-3; v_call: TRBV7-2; cdr3_nt: TGTGCAGACGCACTAGCGGGTAGCACAGATACGCAGTATTTT; cdr3_aa: CADALAGSTDTQYF
clone_size: NA; d_call: NA; j_call: TRBJ2-6; v_call: TRBV7-8; cdr3_nt: TGTGCCAGCAGCTTAGCGCCGGGTGGCTCTGGGGCCAACGTCCTGACTTTC; cdr3_aa: CASSLAPGGSGANVLTF
clone_size: NA; d_call: NA; j_call: TRBJ2-2; v_call: TRBV7-5; cdr3_nt: TGTGCCAGAAGCTTTATCCCCACTAGCGGGAACACCGGGGAGCTGTTTTTT; cdr3_aa: CARSFIPTSGNTGELFF
clone_size: NA; d_call: NA; j_call: TRBJ2-7; v_call: TRBV5-6; cdr3_nt: TGTGCCAGCAGCTCAAACTACGAGCAGTACTTC; cdr3_aa: CASSSNYEQYF
clone_size: NA; d_call: NA; j_call: TRBJ2-2; v_call: TRBV13; cdr3_nt: TGTGCCAGCAGCTCCGCCCTGGCACGCGAGGACACCGGGGAGCTGTTTTTT; cdr3_aa: CASSSALAREDTGELFF
clone_size: NA; d_call: TRBD2; j_call: TRBJ2-3; v_call: TRBV10-3; cdr3_nt: TGTGCCATCAGTGCCGGGACTAGCAGATATACGCAGTATTTT; cdr3_aa: CAISAGTSRYTQYF
clone_size: once; d_call: TRBD2; j_call: TRBJ2-5; v_call: TRBV18; cdr3_nt: TGTGCCAGCTCTCGAGCGGGGGAGACCCAGTACTTC; cdr3_aa: CASSRAGETQYF
clone_size: NA; d_call: NA; j_call: TRBJ2-7; v_call: TRBV11-2; cdr3_nt: TGTGCCAGCAGCTTAGAGACAGGAGCCTACGAGCAGTACTTC; cdr3_aa: CASSLETGAYEQYF
clone_size: NA; d_call: TRBD1; j_call: TRBJ2-3; v_call: TRBV2; cdr3_nt: TGTGCCAGCAGGGGACAGCTCACAGATACGCAGTATTTT; cdr3_aa: CASRGQLTDTQYF
clone_size: many; d_call: TRBD1; j_call: TRBJ1-1; v_call: TRBV5-1; cdr3_nt: TGCGCCAGCAGCTTGTCCCCGGGACAGCTGAACACTGAAGCTTTCTTT; cdr3_aa: CASSLSPGQLNTEAFF
clone_size: NA; d_call: TRBD2; j_call: TRBJ2-1; v_call: TRBV6-1; cdr3_nt: TGTGCCAGCAGTGAAAGACTAGCGGGAGTACCCCCCTTTATCTACAATGAGCAGTTCTTC; cdr3_aa: CASSERLAGVPPFIYNEQFF
clone_size: NA; d_call: NA; j_call: TRBJ2-7; v_call: TRBV29-1; cdr3_nt: TGCAGCGCAAGGGACACCGACTACGAGCAGTACTTC; cdr3_aa: CSARDTDYEQYF
clone_size: once; d_call: TRBD1; j_call: TRBJ2-5; v_call: TRBV7-9; cdr3_nt: TGTGCCAGCAGCTTCAGGGACAGGGAGTCGGCAGAGACCCAGTACTTC; cdr3_aa: CASSFRDRESAETQYF
clone_size: NA; d_call: NA; j_call: TRBJ1-1; v_call: TRBV4-2; cdr3_nt: TGTGCCAGCAGCCAAGGTTCTGGACAAGGGGGCACTGAAGCTTTCTTT; cdr3_aa: CASSQGSGQGGTEAFF
clone_size: NA; d_call: TRBD2; j_call: TRBJ2-2; v_call: TRBV14; cdr3_nt: TGTGCCAGCAGCCAAGATCGGGTAGCGGGATTGAACGGGGAGCTGTTTTTT; cdr3_aa: CASSQDRVAGLNGELFF
clone_size: NA; d_call: TRBD2; j_call: TRBJ2-7; v_call: TRBV18; cdr3_nt: TGTGCCAGCTCAGCTCGACTAGCGGATGGGATCTACGAGCAGTACTTC; cdr3_aa: CASSARLADGIYEQYF
clone_size: NA; d_call: NA; j_call: TRBJ2-5; v_call: TRBV5-1; cdr3_nt: TGCGCCAGCAGCTTGGGTGGACAGACCCAAGAGACCCAGTACTTC; cdr3_aa: CASSLGGQTQETQYF
clone_size: NA; d_call: NA; j_call: TRBJ1-1; v_call: TRBV11-2; cdr3_nt: TGTGCCAGCAGCTCTTACCAGGGCAGCAGCACTGAAGCTTTCTTT; cdr3_aa: CASSSYQGSSTEAFF
clone_size: once; d_call: TRBD2; j_call: TRBJ2-7; v_call: TRBV20-1; cdr3_nt: TGCAGTGCTAGTTTTAGCGGGAGAATCGACGAGCAGTACTTC; cdr3_aa: CSASFSGRIDEQYF
clone_size: NA; d_call: TRBD2; j_call: TRBJ2-2; v_call: TRBV13; cdr3_nt: TGTGCCAGCAGCCCCGGGACTAGCGGCTACACCGGGGAGCTGTTTTTT; cdr3_aa: CASSPGTSGYTGELFF
clone_size: once; d_call: TRBD1; j_call: TRBJ2-7; v_call: TRBV6-6; cdr3_nt: TGTGCCAGCAGTTATCCCGGGACAGTCAACTCCTACGAGCAGTACTTC; cdr3_aa: CASSYPGTVNSYEQYF
clone_size: NA; d_call: TRBD1; j_call: TRBJ1-3; v_call: TRBV11-2; cdr3_nt: TGTGCCAGCAGACTAAACCCCGGACAGGGTGATGGAAACACCATATATTTT; cdr3_aa: CASRLNPGQGDGNTIYF
clone_size: NA; d_call: TRBD2; j_call: TRBJ2-2; v_call: TRBV3-1/TRBV3-2; cdr3_nt: TGTGCCAGCAGCCAAGATTTGCGGGAGGACACCGGGGAGCTGTTTTTT; cdr3_aa: CASSQDLREDTGELFF
clone_size: NA; d_call: NA; j_call: TRBJ2-4; v_call: TRBV28; cdr3_nt: TGTGCCAGCAGTTTAAGGAGAAACATTCAGTACTTC; cdr3_aa: CASSLRRNIQYF
clone_size: NA; d_call: TRBD1; j_call: TRBJ1-1; v_call: TRBV28; cdr3_nt: TGTGCCAGCAGTTTATCACGGCTGGGACAGGGGAACACTGAAGCTTTCTTT; cdr3_aa: CASSLSRLGQGNTEAFF
clone_size: NA; d_call: NA; j_call: TRBJ1-4; v_call: TRBV5-1; cdr3_nt: TGCGCCAGCAGCTCGCACTCGGGTCTCAGCGAAAAACTGTTTTTT; cdr3_aa: CASSSHSGLSEKLFF
clone_size: once; d_call: TRBD1; j_call: TRBJ1-6; v_call: TRBV3-1/TRBV3-2; cdr3_nt: TGTGCCAGCAGCGAGACAGGGGATCATTCACCCCTCCACTTT; cdr3_aa: CASSETGDHSPLHF
clone_size: NA; d_call: TRBD2; j_call: TRBJ2-5; v_call: TRBV3-1/TRBV3-2; cdr3_nt: TGTGCCAGCAGCACGAGTACTAGCGGAAGGGAGACCCAGTACTTC; cdr3_aa: CASSTSTSGRETQYF
clone_size: NA; d_call: NA; j_call: TRBJ1-6; v_call: TRBV12-3/TRBV12-4; cdr3_nt: TGTGCCAGCAGTAACAGGGCAATCTCACCCCTCCACTTT; cdr3_aa: CASSNRAISPLHF
clone_size: NA; d_call: TRBD1; j_call: TRBJ1-2; v_call: TRBV27; cdr3_nt: TGTGCCAGCAGTACAGCGGGACAGGGGTTTGGCTACACCTTC; cdr3_aa: CASSTAGQGFGYTF
clone_size: NA; d_call: TRBD2; j_call: TRBJ2-7; v_call: TRBV28; cdr3_nt: TGTGCCAGCAGCTGGGTTTCGGCTAGCGGGAGCTACGAGCAGTACTTC; cdr3_aa: CASSWVSASGSYEQYF
clone_size: NA; d_call: NA; j_call: TRBJ2-3; v_call: TRBV6-5; cdr3_nt: TGTGCCAGCAGTTACTCTCCCAGGGGTCAGACAGATACGCAGTATTTT; cdr3_aa: CASSYSPRGQTDTQYF
clone_size: NA; d_call: NA; j_call: TRBJ2-6; v_call: TRBV11-3; cdr3_nt: TGTGCCAGCAGCGAGACTGGGGCCAACGTCCTGACTTTC; cdr3_aa: CASSETGANVLTF
clone_size: few; d_call: TRBD1; j_call: TRBJ2-7; v_call: TRBV7-9; cdr3_nt: TGTGCCAGCAGCTTTCAGGGGGTTAGTGAGCAGTACTTC; cdr3_aa: CASSFQGVSEQYF
clone_size: NA; d_call: TRBD2; j_call: TRBJ2-7; v_call: TRBV5-1; cdr3_nt: TGCGCCAGCAGCCGGGTGGCGGGAGAAGGCTACGAGCAGTACTTC; cdr3_aa: CASSRVAGEGYEQYF
clone_size: NA; d_call: TRBD1; j_call: TRBJ2-7; v_call: TRBV18; cdr3_nt: TGTGCCAGCTCACCGGACAGGGGGTACAACGAGCAGTACTTC; cdr3_aa: CASSPDRGYNEQYF
clone_size: once; d_call: NA; j_call: TRBJ1-1; v_call: TRBV12-3/TRBV12-4; cdr3_nt: TGTGCCAGCAGTACGACTGGGAACACTGAAGCTTTCTTT; cdr3_aa: CASSTTGNTEAFF
clone_size: NA; d_call: NA; j_call: TRBJ1-6; v_call: TRBV6-5; cdr3_nt: TGTGCCAGCAGTTATTCGGGGATGGGGTCACCCCTCCACTTT; cdr3_aa: CASSYSGMGSPLHF
clone_size: NA; d_call: TRBD1; j_call: TRBJ2-1; v_call: TRBV10-1; cdr3_nt: TGCGCCAGCAGTGACATGACAGGGGGCTCCTACAATGAGCAGTTCTTC; cdr3_aa: CASSDMTGGSYNEQFF
clone_size: NA; d_call: NA; j_call: TRBJ2-2; v_call: TRBV11-2; cdr3_nt: TGTGCCAGCAGCCCGGGGTGGACCGGGGAGCTGTTTTTT; cdr3_aa: CASSPGWTGELFF
clone_size: NA; d_call: TRBD2; j_call: TRBJ2-3; v_call: TRBV7-9; cdr3_nt: TGTGCCAGCAGCTTAGGACTAGCGGGAAGAGATACGCAGTATTTT; cdr3_aa: CASSLGLAGRDTQYF
clone_size: NA; d_call: TRBD1; j_call: TRBJ2-5; v_call: TRBV5-1; cdr3_nt: TGCGCCAGCAGAGGGACAGCCCGGGAGACCCAGTACTTC; cdr3_aa: CASRGTARETQYF
clone_size: NA; d_call: NA; j_call: TRBJ1-1; v_call: TRBV27; cdr3_nt: TGTGCCAGCAGTTTATCAAGAGGGATGCGTGAAGCTTTCTTT; cdr3_aa: CASSLSRGMREAFF
clone_size: NA; d_call: NA; j_call: TRBJ2-7; v_call: TRBV27; cdr3_nt: TGTGCCAGCAGTTTATCTGTCGGTTACGAGCAGTACTTC; cdr3_aa: CASSLSVGYEQYF
clone_size: NA; d_call: TRBD1; j_call: TRBJ1-1; v_call: TRBV18; cdr3_nt: TGTGCCAGCTCACCACCAGGGACAGGGCCGAACACTGAAGCTTTCTTT; cdr3_aa: CASSPPGTGPNTEAFF
clone_size: NA; d_call: NA; j_call: TRBJ2-7; v_call: TRBV2; cdr3_nt: TGTGCCAGCAGTGAAAGACAGCTGAGGATCGAGCAGTACTTC; cdr3_aa: CASSERQLRIEQYF